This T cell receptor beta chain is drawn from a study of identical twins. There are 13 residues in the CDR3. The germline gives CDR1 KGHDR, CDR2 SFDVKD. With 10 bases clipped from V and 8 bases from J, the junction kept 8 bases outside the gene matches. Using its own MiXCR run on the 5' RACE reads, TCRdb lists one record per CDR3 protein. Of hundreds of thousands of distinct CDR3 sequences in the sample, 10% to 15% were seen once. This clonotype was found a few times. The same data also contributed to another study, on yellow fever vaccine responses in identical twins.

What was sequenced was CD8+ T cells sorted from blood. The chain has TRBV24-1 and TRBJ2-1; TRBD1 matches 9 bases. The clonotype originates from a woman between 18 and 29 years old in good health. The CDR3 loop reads CATTQRTGDEQFF. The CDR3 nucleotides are TGTGCCACTACGCAAAGGACAGGGGATGAGCAGTTCTTC.